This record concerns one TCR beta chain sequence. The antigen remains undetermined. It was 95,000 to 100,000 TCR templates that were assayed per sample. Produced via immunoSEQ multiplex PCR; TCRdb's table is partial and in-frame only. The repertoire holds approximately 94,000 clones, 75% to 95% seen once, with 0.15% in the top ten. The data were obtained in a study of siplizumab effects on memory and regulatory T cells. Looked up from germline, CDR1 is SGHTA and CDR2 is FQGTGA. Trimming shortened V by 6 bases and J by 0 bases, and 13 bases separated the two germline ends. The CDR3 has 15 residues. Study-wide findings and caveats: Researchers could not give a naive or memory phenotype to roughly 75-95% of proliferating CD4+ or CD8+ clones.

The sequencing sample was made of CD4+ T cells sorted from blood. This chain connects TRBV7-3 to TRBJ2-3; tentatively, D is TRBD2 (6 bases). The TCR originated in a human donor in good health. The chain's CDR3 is CASSIGRGSTDTQYF. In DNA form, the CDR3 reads TGTGCCAGCAGTATAGGGCGGGGTAGCACAGATACGCAGTATTTT.